These 5 T cell receptor beta chains originate from one sample sequenced in a study of CD8+ T cells in alopecia areata. Following RNA extraction, reverse transcription yielded cDNA that acted as the sequencing template. Libraries were prepared by immunoSEQ multiplex PCR; TCRdb keeps only in-frame clonotypes and omits some of them. The sample comprises fewer than 100,000 clones, around 44% of which are singletons, and about 0.79% rests with the top ten. The sample comprised CD4+ T cells sorted from blood. These receptor sequences come from a human donor with alopecia areata.

The V and J genes are TRBV29-1 and TRBJ1-6; 7 bases are a match to TRBD1. From germline, CDR1 is SQVTM and CDR2 ANQGSEA. With V trimmed by 6 bases and J by 7 bases, 6 bases remained unmatched. The CDR3 is made up of 13 amino acids. The CDR3 region has the DNA TGCAGCGTCCGGGACAGTGAGAATTCACCCCTCCACTTT. Encoded protein: CSVRDSENSPLHF.

This sequence joins TRBV29-1 and TRBJ2-1, with 14 bases that match TRBD2. Losses at the gene ends were 7 bases for V and 9 bases for J; bases not matched to a gene: 5. Germline V gene lookup returns CDR1 SQVTM and CDR2 ANQGSEA. The CDR3 has 13 residues. CDR3 DNA sequence: TGCAGCGCCGGGACTAGCGGGAGCGGTGAGCAGTTCTTC. This encodes CSAGTSGSGEQFF.

This clone was counted a few times. The chain is built from TRBV13 and TRBJ2-7, with 10 bases aligning to TRBD2. The CDR3 extends over 15 amino acids. The V gene's germline CDR1 is PRHDT and CDR2 FYEKMQ (reference sequence). Trimming at V came to 3 bases and at J to 0 bases, leaving 2 bases not matched to a gene. CDR3 bases: TGTGCCAGCAGCTTTAGCGGGGGGCACTCCTACGAGCAGTACTTC. It yields the protein CASSFSGGHSYEQYF.

The chain carries TRBV30 and TRBJ2-5; 11 nucleotides match TRBD1. J gave up 4 bases and V 4 bases, and 2 bases lay outside the gene matches. Germline V lookup: CDR1 GTSNPN, CDR2 SVGIG (reference sequence). The CDR3 has 13 residues. CDR3 bases: TGTGCCTGGATGGACAGGGGGCGAGAGACCCAGTACTTC. Translating it yields CAWMDRGRETQYF.

V gene TRBV29-1 combines with J gene TRBJ1-1; TRBD1 matches at 8 bases. From germline, CDR1 is SQVTM and CDR2 ANQGSEA. This CDR3 spans 13 amino acids. V was clipped by 7 bases and J by 4 bases; unmatched bases: 8. The CDR3 sequence: CSGRQGFGTEAFF. The CDR3 nucleotides read TGCAGCGGAAGACAGGGGTTCGGCACTGAAGCTTTCTTT.